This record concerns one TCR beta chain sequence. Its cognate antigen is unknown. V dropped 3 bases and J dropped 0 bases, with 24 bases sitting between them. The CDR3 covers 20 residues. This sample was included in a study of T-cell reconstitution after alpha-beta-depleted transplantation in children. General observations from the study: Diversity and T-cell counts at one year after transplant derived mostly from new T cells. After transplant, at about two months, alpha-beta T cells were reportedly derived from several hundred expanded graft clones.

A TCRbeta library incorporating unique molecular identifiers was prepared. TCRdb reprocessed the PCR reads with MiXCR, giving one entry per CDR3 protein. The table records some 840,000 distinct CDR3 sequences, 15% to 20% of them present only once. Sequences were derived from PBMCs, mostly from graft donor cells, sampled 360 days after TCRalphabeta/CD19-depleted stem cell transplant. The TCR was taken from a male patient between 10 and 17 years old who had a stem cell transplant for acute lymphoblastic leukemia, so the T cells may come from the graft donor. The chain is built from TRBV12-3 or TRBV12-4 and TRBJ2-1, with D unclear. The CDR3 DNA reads TGTGCCAGCAGTTTTGAACTTATCAGTCGCATACTGAACTCCTACAATGAGCAGTTCTTC. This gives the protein CASSFELISRILNSYNEQFF.